A single TCR beta chain is shown here with its context. These data are taken from a study of blood T cell repertoires in COVID-19. Background on the study: The analysed material was cDNA or gDNA that came from T cells, B-cell-depleted T cells, or PBMCs.

V lost 2 bases to trimming and J lost 5 bases; unmatched junction nucleotides: 7. This CDR3 contains 15 residues. Germline lookup yields CDR1 SEHNR and CDR2 FQNEAQ (reference sequence). In the original workflow: Amplified reference gene primers provided the basis for estimating nucleated cell counts. Here immunoSEQ multiplex PCR was the method, and the copy in TCRdb shows in-frame clones only, minus some. From that table come the V and J calls and clone size; the DNA was used to work out D and trimming. Of 95,000 to 150,000 clones in the sample, approximately 88% were seen once. The J gene is TRBJ2-7, the V gene TRBV7-9, with 9 bases fitting TRBD2. Sequencing was done on a sample of peripheral blood. This receptor was obtained from a man aged 50-59 years with acute or convalescent COVID-19. CDR3 region: CASSLISGSVDEQYF. The CDR3 coding sequence is TGTGCCAGCAGCTTAATTAGCGGGAGTGTCGACGAGCAGTACTTC.